This T cell receptor (beta chain) was sequenced during a study of molecular identifiers for immune sequencing clone quantification. The wider study: The replicates split RNA from around 18,000 or 91,000 naive CD8 cells five ways and sequenced four.

The germline V gene has CDR1 DFQATT and CDR2 SNEGSKA (reference sequence). The CDR3 covers 12 residues. V was cut by 7 bases and J by 5 bases, with 15 bases left in between. Overall study findings and caveats: Reports indicate spiked Jurkat TCR RNA from one cell could be found among about 1.1 million naive cells. Beyond 20 RNA copies, clones held over 99% of effector molecules, compared with under 1% in naive cells.

One entry per CDR3 protein, called by TCRdb with MiXCR from the PCR reads. The data hold about 640,000 distinct CDR3 sequences, with about 20% observed a single time. CD8+CD4-CCR7+CD45RA+ cells were sorted as naive CD8 T cells. With respect to this clonotype: Antigen unknown. One base away lies a much larger clone, so this may be a sequencing read error.

Sequenced input: naive CD8+ T cells from blood, with Jurkat cell RNA spiked in. The subset was: FACS-sorted CD8+CD4-CCR7+CD45RA+ naive T cells. The chain carries TRBV20-1 and TRBJ2-7, with a weak D call TRBD2 (6 bases). This receptor was taken from a human donor in good health. Some libraries in this study had Jurkat cell RNA spiked in. Here the CDR3 DNA reads TGCAGTGTCCAGCGGGCAGGCAACGAGCAGTACTTC. Protein product: CSVQRAGNEQYF.